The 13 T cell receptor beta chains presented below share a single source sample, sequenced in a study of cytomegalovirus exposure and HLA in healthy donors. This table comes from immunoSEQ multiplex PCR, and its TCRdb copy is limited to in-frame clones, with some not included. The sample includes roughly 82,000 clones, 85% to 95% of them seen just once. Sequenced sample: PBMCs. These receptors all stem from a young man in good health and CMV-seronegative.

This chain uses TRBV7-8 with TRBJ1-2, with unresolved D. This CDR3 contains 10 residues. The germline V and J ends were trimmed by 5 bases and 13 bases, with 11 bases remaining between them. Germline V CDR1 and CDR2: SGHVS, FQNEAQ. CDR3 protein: CASSQNPSTF. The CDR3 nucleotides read TGTGCCAGCAGCCAAAACCCTAGCACCTTC.

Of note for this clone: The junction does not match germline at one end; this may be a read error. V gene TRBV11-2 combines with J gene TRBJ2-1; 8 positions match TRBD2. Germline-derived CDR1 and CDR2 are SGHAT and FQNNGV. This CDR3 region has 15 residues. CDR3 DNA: TGTGCCAGCAGCCCCTCCGGGGGGGTCTACGATGAGCAGTTCTTC. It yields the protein CASSPSGGVYDEQFF.

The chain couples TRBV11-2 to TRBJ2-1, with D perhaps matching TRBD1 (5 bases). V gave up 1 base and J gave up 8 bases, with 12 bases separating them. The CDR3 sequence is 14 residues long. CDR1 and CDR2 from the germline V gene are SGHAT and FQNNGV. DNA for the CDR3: TGTGCCAGCAGCTTAGTCCCCAGGGCGTATGAGCAGTTCTTC. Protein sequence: CASSLVPRAYEQFF.

The CDR3 sequence is CAWSVLGGRLDTEAFF. The CDR3 DNA sequence: TGTGCCTGGAGTGTACTGGGGGGACGATTGGACACTGAAGCTTTCTTT. The chain couples TRBV30 to TRBJ1-1, with D possibly being TRBD1 (5 bases). The germline gives CDR1 GTSNPN, CDR2 SVGIG (reference sequence). The CDR3 has 16 residues. V shed 0 bases and J shed 3 bases, with 17 bases lying between them.

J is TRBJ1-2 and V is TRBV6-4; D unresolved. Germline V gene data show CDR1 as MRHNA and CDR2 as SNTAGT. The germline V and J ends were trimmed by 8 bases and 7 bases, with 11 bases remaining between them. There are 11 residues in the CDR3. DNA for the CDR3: TGTGCCAGCTCCCCCGGGAGTGGCTACACCTTC. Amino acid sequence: CASSPGSGYTF.

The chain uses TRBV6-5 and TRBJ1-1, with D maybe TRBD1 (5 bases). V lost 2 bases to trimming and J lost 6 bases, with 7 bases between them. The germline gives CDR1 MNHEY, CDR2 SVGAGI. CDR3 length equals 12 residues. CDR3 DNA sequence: TGTGCCAGCAGTTACCGGGGGGCTGAAGCTTTCTTT. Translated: CASSYRGAEAFF.

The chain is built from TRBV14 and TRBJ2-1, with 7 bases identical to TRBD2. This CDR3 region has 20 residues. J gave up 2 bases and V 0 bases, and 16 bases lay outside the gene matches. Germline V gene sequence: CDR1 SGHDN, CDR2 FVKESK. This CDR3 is CASSQEFYGSGKVPYNEQFF. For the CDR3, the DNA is TGTGCCAGCAGCCAAGAGTTTTACGGGAGCGGGAAGGTCCCCTACAATGAGCAGTTCTTC.

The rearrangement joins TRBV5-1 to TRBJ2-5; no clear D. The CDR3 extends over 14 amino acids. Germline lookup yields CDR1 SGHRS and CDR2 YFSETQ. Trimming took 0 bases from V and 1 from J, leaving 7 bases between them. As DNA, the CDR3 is TGCGCCAGCAGCTTGGCGGCAGGCCAAGAGACCCAGTACTTC. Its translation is CASSLAAGQETQYF.

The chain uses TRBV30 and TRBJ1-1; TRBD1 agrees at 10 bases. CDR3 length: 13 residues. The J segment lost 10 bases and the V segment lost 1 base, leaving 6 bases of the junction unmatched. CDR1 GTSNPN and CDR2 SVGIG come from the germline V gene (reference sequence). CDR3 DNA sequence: TGTGCCTGGAGTGCGACAGGGGGCGGGATAGCTTTCTTT. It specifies CAWSATGGGIAFF.

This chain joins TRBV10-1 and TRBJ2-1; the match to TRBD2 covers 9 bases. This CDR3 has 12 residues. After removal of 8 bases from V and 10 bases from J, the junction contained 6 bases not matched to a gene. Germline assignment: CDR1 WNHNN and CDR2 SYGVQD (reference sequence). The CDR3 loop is CASGTSSVEQFF. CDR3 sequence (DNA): TGCGCCAGCGGGACTAGCTCAGTAGAGCAGTTCTTC.

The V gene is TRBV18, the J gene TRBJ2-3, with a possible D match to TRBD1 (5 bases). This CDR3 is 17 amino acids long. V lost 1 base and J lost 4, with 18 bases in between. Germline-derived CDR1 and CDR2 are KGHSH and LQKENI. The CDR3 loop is CASSPRSGPVVPDTQYF. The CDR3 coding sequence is TGTGCCAGCTCACCACGTTCAGGGCCAGTGGTTCCAGATACGCAGTATTTT.

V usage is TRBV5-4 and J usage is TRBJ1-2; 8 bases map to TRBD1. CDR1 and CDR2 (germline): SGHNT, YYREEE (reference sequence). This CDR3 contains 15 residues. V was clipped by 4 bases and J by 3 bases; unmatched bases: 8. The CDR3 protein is CASSPQNRGDYGYTF. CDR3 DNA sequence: TGTGCCAGCAGCCCCCAGAACAGGGGGGACTATGGCTACACCTTC.

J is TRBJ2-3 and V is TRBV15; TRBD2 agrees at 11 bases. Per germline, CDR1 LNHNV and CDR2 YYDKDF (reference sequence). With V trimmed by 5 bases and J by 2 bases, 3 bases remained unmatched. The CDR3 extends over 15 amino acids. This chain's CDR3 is CATSAGLADTDTQYF. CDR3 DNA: TGTGCCACCAGCGCGGGACTAGCGGACACAGATACGCAGTATTTT. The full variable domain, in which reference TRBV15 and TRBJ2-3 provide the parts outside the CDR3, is DAMVIQNPRYQVTQFGKPVTLSCSQTLNHNVMYWYQQKSSQAPKLLFHYYDKDFNNEADTPDNFQSRRPNTSFCFLDIRSPGLGDTAMYLCATSAGLADTDTQYFGPGTRLTVL.